A single sample gave rise to the 12 T cell receptor beta chains below, sequenced in a study of T cell responses to AZD1222 COVID-19 vaccine. The method was immunoSEQ multiplex PCR; TCRdb's version includes in-frame clones alone and lacks a portion of them. Among about 130,000 clones listed, around 90% were seen once. Sample: peripheral blood, taken on day 0 of MenACWY control vaccination. The receptor set was obtained from an adult in good health.

This chain links TRBV18 with TRBJ2-3; TRBD2 might be the D (5 bases). Germline CDR1 KGHSH, CDR2 LQKENI. V gave up 3 bases and J gave up 5 bases, with 18 bases separating them. The CDR3 loop spans 16 amino acids. The CDR3 DNA sequence: TGTGCCAGCTCACCGACGAGCGGCGGGCCGGGAGATACGCAGTATTTT. Protein: CASSPTSGGPGDTQYF.

The CDR3 spells CASSNGPGDFYEQYF. The CDR3, as DNA: TGTGCCAGTAGTAACGGGCCAGGGGACTTCTACGAGCAGTACTTC. The genes are TRBV19 and TRBJ2-7, with D perhaps assigned TRBD1 or TRBD2 (6 bases each). The germline V gene encodes CDR1 LNHDA and CDR2 SQIVND (reference sequence). V lost 4 bases and J 3 bases, leaving 16 bases between the germline ends. The CDR3 consists of 15 residues. Based on the CDR3 plus reference TRBV19 and TRBJ2-7, the full variable domain is DGGITQSPKYLFRKEGQNVTLSCEQNLNHDAMYWYRQDPGQGLRLIYYSQIVNDFQKGDIAEGYSVSREKKESFPLTVTSAQKNPTAFYLCASSNGPGDFYEQYFGPGTRLTVT.

In DNA, the CDR3 is TGTGCCAGCAGCGGGGGAGCGCGGGGGAGCACAGATACGCAGTATTTT. This codes for CASSGGARGSTDTQYF. This chain joins TRBV5-5 and TRBJ2-3; 7 nucleotides line up with TRBD2. Germline CDR1 SGHKS, CDR2 YYEKEE (reference sequence). The CDR3 loop spans 16 amino acids. Losses at the gene ends were 4 bases for V and 0 bases for J; bases not matched to a gene: 8.

This sequence joins TRBV25-1 and TRBJ2-7; D is tentatively TRBD1 or TRBD2 (5 bases each). Trimming took off 3 bases at V and 6 bases at J, with 18 bases between the two ends. There are 15 residues in the CDR3. Germline assignment: CDR1 MGHDK and CDR2 SYGVNS. The CDR3 DNA reads TGTGCCAGCAGTGAGTACGCGGTGGGGGTTGGCGAGCAGTACTTC. As protein: CASSEYAVGVGEQYF.

V gene TRBV3-1 (or the pseudogene TRBV3-2) combines with J gene TRBJ2-7; a possible D gene is TRBD1 (6 bases). In germline, CDR1 is LGHDT, CDR2 YNNKEL (reference sequence). V lost 4 bases and J lost 2, with 12 bases in between. CDR3 length equals 14 residues. The DNA of the CDR3 is TGTGCCAGCAGCCCCCGGGACAAGACCTACGAGCAGTACTTC. It yields the protein CASSPRDKTYEQYF.

V gene TRBV7-8 combines with J gene TRBJ1-1; a weak D match, TRBD1 (5 bases). The CDR3 spans 15 residues. Trimming pared 1 base from V and 1 base from J, leaving 10 bases between. Germline CDR1 SGHVS, CDR2 FQNEAQ. The CDR3 spells CASSLVLQGNTEAFF. Written as DNA, the CDR3 is TGTGCCAGCAGCTTAGTTCTCCAGGGGAACACTGAAGCTTTCTTT.

The table lists this clone with a count of one. The chain links TRBV28 to TRBJ1-1, with a tentative D call TRBD1 (5 bases). Deletions cut 6 bases from V and 2 bases from J, with 16 bases between. The germline V gene has CDR1 MDHEN and CDR2 SYDVKM. There are 15 residues in the CDR3. CDR3 in amino acids: CASSRAGQGNTEAFF. CDR3 sequence (DNA): TGTGCCAGCAGCCGCGCTGGGCAGGGCAACACTGAAGCTTTCTTT.

J is TRBJ1-1 and V is TRBV7-9; D is ambiguous. The germline CDR1 and CDR2 sequences are SEHNR and FQNEAQ (reference sequence). The CDR3 has 12 residues. Deletions cut 10 bases from V and 2 bases from J, with 11 bases between. The CDR3 here is CAILRVNTEAFF. CDR3 coding DNA: TGTGCCATATTGAGGGTAAACACTGAAGCTTTCTTT.

This sequence joins TRBV5-6 and TRBJ1-5, with no clear D. The CDR3 length is 14 residues. CDR1 and CDR2 from the germline V gene are SGHDT and YYEEEE. Trimming shortened V by 0 bases and J by 7 bases, and 11 bases separated the two germline ends. CDR3 in DNA: TGTGCCAGCAGCTTGGGCAGCTCGGGGCAGCCCCAGCATTTT. Protein product: CASSLGSSGQPQHF. The variable domain in full, with the rest retrieved from reference TRBV5-6 and TRBJ1-5, is DAGVTQSPTHLIKTRGQQVTLRCSPKSGHDTVSWYQQALGQGPQFIFQYYEEEERQRGNFPDRFSGHQFPNYSSELNVNALLLGDSALYLCASSLGSSGQPQHFGDGTRLSIL.

The J gene is TRBJ1-4, the V gene TRBV19, with 10 positions matching TRBD1. J gave up 8 bases and V 7 bases, and 13 bases lay outside the gene matches. There are 16 residues in the CDR3. The germline CDR1 and CDR2 sequences are LNHDA and SQIVND (reference sequence). The DNA for the CDR3 is TGTGCCAGTACCTCGAGGACCGGGACAGGGGCCGAAAAACTGTTTTTT. Amino acids: CASTSRTGTGAEKLFF.

This clone has just a few counts. This chain connects TRBV28 to TRBJ1-2, with TRBD1 identical over 7 bases. Germline V gene sequence: CDR1 MDHEN, CDR2 SYDVKM. V trimming: 5 bases; J trimming: 2 bases; junction bases outside the gene matches: 2. This CDR3 contains 13 residues. The CDR3 is CASSARGNYGYTF. CDR3 DNA: TGTGCCAGCAGTGCCAGGGGGAACTATGGCTACACCTTC.

The J gene is TRBJ1-2, the V gene TRBV6-2 or TRBV6-3; D unclear. Looked up from germline, CDR1 is MNHEY and CDR2 is SVGEGT. V was shortened by 4 bases and J by 8 bases, with 11 bases between the two germline ends. This CDR3 spans 12 amino acids. In DNA, the CDR3 is TGTGCCAGCAGTTCGACCGTCATAGGCTACACCTTC. It is translated as CASSSTVIGYTF.